The 22 T cell receptor beta chains below all came from one sample that was sequenced in a study of control samples from healthy donors and cancer patients. The method was immunoSEQ multiplex PCR; TCRdb's version includes in-frame clones alone and lacks a portion of them. The sample yields over 85,000 clones, 85% to 95% seen once. The sample comprised blood. The origin of the receptors is a woman in her thirties in good health.

This clone was counted between two and nine times. The chain is built from TRBV9 and TRBJ1-2; TRBD1 agrees at 8 bases. The CDR3 is 14 residues long. Germline V gene sequence: CDR1 SGDLS, CDR2 YYNGEE. V lost 3 bases and J lost 4; bases outside the gene matches: 5. The CDR3 DNA reads TGTGCCAGCAGCGGGGACAGGTATAGCTATGGCTACACCTTC. Translation: CASSGDRYSYGYTF.

J is TRBJ2-4 and V is TRBV28; 9 nucleotides align to TRBD1. V was clipped by 6 bases and J by 7 bases; unmatched bases: 7. The CDR3 extends over 14 amino acids. Per germline, CDR1 MDHEN and CDR2 SYDVKM. The CDR3 coding sequence is TGTGCCAGCAGCGTGGGTGGACAGGGGAACATTCAGTACTTC. Encoded protein: CASSVGGQGNIQYF.

V usage is TRBV3-1 (or the pseudogene TRBV3-2) and J usage is TRBJ2-3, with 9 bases identical to TRBD2. The germline V gene has CDR1 LGHDT and CDR2 YNNKEL (reference sequence). The CDR3 contains 16 residues. Trimming took 1 base from V and 9 from J; bases not matched to a gene: 11. The CDR3 protein is CASSQVNGRGGRTQYF. CDR3 in DNA: TGTGCCAGCAGCCAAGTTAATGGGCGGGGGGGCCGCACGCAGTATTTT.

The V and J genes are TRBV27 and TRBJ2-3; D is ambiguous. The CDR3 runs 14 residues. Germline V gene data show CDR1 as MNHEY and CDR2 as SMNVEV (reference sequence). Trimming cost V 6 bases and J 2 bases, with 12 bases left between them. CDR3 sequence reads: CASSPGRYTDTQYF. The CDR3 DNA is TGTGCCAGCAGCCCTGGACGATACACAGATACGCAGTATTTT.

CDR3 protein: CASSEGRTSTDTQYF. CDR3 nucleotides: TGTGCCAGCAGTGAAGGCAGAACCAGCACAGATACGCAGTATTTT. The chain recombines TRBV6-4 with TRBJ2-3; D ambiguous. This CDR3 region has 15 residues. Trimming shortened V by 3 bases and J by 0 bases, and 10 bases separated the two germline ends. Germline CDR1 MRHNA, CDR2 SNTAGT.

V gene TRBV20-1 combines with J gene TRBJ1-2; D is undetermined. This CDR3 has 10 amino acids. Germline CDR1 and CDR2: DFQATT and SNEGSKA (reference sequence). V was trimmed by 6 bases and J by 3 bases, leaving 5 bases between them. The CDR3 DNA sequence: TGCAGTGCCAGTCACTATGGCTACACCTTC. Its translation: CSASHYGYTF.

As DNA, the CDR3 is TGTGCCTGGAGTGGGTCGGAGGAAAAACTGTTTTTT. It translates to CAWSGSEEKLFF. The rearrangement joins TRBV30 to TRBJ1-4; D not certain. V lost 1 base to trimming and J lost 8 bases, with 8 bases between them. This CDR3 region has 12 residues. The germline V gene has CDR1 GTSNPN and CDR2 SVGIG (reference sequence).

The chain couples TRBV7-3 to TRBJ2-1; D may be TRBD2 (6 bases). Trimming removed 2 bases from V and 8 bases from J, with 7 bases in between. Germline V gene sequence: CDR1 SGHTA, CDR2 FQGTGA. The CDR3 covers 12 residues. CDR3 DNA: TGTGCCAGCAGCTTAGGAGGGGATGAGCAGTTCTTC. Residues: CASSLGGDEQFF. The full variable domain, rest sourced from reference TRBV7-3 and TRBJ2-1, is GAGVSQTPSNKVTEKGKYVELRCDPISGHTALYWYRQSLGQGPEFLIYFQGTGAADDSGLPNDRFFAVRPEGSVSTLKIQRTERGDSAVYLCASSLGGDEQFFGPGTRLTVL.

The genes are TRBV3-1 (or the pseudogene TRBV3-2) and TRBJ2-2; 8 bases line up with TRBD2. The trim removed 3 bases at V and 1 base at J, leaving 4 bases unmatched. This CDR3 spans 16 amino acids. The germline CDR1 and CDR2 sequences are LGHDT and YNNKEL (reference sequence). CDR3 amino acids: CASSHIAGRNTGELFF. CDR3 DNA sequence: TGTGCCAGCAGCCATATAGCGGGGCGGAACACCGGGGAGCTGTTTTTT.

This clone has only a few counts. The chain uses TRBV15 and TRBJ2-6, with D perhaps matching TRBD1 (5 bases). CDR1 is LNHNV, CDR2 YYDKDF, per germline (reference sequence). V was pared by 0 bases and J by 0 bases, with 15 bases between. CDR3 length: 19 residues. CDR3 in DNA: TGTGCCACCAGCAGAGATAATCCAGGGTCTAACTCTGGGGCCAACGTCCTGACTTTC. It encodes CATSRDNPGSNSGANVLTF.

The chain carries TRBV9 and TRBJ1-3; no definite D call. The CDR3 covers 14 residues. CDR1 SGDLS and CDR2 YYNGEE come from the germline V gene. V was pared by 0 bases and J by 4 bases, with 8 bases between. CDR3 DNA sequence: TGTGCCAGCAGCGTAGCTTCGCTCGGAAACACCATATATTTT. Translating gives CASSVASLGNTIYF.

The rearrangement links TRBV29-1 to TRBJ2-1, with D perhaps matching TRBD2 (6 bases). V was trimmed by 3 bases and J by 4 bases, leaving 10 bases between them. The CDR3 runs to 13 residues. Germline V gene sequence: CDR1 SQVTM, CDR2 ANQGSEA. CDR3 loop: CSVESGVYNEQFF. The CDR3 DNA reads TGCAGCGTTGAGTCGGGAGTATACAATGAGCAGTTCTTC.

V usage is TRBV7-9 and J usage is TRBJ1-2, with a tentative D call TRBD1 (6 bases). V dropped 2 bases and J dropped 2 bases, with 15 bases sitting between them. CDR3 size: 16 residues. The germline CDR1 and CDR2 sequences are SEHNR and FQNEAQ (reference sequence). CDR3 in amino acids: CASSLYRVQFNYGYTF. The CDR3, as DNA: TGTGCCAGCAGCTTATACAGGGTGCAGTTCAACTATGGCTACACCTTC. The variable domain in full, with the rest retrieved from reference TRBV7-9 and TRBJ1-2, is DTGVSQNPRHKITKRGQNVTFRCDPISEHNRLYWYRQTLGQGPEFLTYFQNEAQLEKSRLLSDRFSAERPKGSFSTLEIQRTEQGDSAMYLCASSLYRVQFNYGYTFGSGTRLTVV.

The chain employs TRBV10-2 and TRBJ2-3; D possibly corresponds to TRBD2 (6 bases). V lost 8 bases, J lost 2 bases, and 11 bases lay in between. The CDR3 has 13 amino acids. Per germline, CDR1 WSHSY and CDR2 SAAADI. The CDR3 DNA is TGCGCCAGCCACGCGGGATTCACAGATACGCAGTATTTT. Its protein is CASHAGFTDTQYF.

This clone showed up just once. One end of the junction fails to match germline, which may point to a read error. This chain uses TRBV2 with TRBJ2-7, with D perhaps matching TRBD1 or TRBD2 (5 bases each). Germline V CDR1 and CDR2: SNHLY, FYNNEI. CDR3 size: 10 residues. The CDR3 sequence is CASSHRDGCF. CDR3 nucleotides: TGTGCCAGCAGTCACCGGGACGGATGCTTC.

The V gene is TRBV13, the J gene TRBJ1-5; D uncertain. CDR1 is PRHDT, CDR2 FYEKMQ, per germline (reference sequence). The CDR3 length is 12 residues. V was pared by 5 bases and J by 5 bases, with 7 bases between. In nucleotides, the CDR3 is TGTGCCAGCAGCGCCGGGGATCAGCCCCAGCATTTT. This encodes CASSAGDQPQHF.

The genes are TRBV28 and TRBJ1-5, with D unclear. The CDR3 consists of 14 residues. CDR1 is MDHEN and CDR2 is SYDVKM in the germline V gene. Trimming left V 6 bases short and J 0 bases short, with 9 bases between. The CDR3 sequence is CASSQTLSNQPQHF. The CDR3 region has the DNA TGTGCCAGCAGCCAGACACTTAGCAATCAGCCCCAGCATTTT.

This chain joins TRBV18 and TRBJ2-3, with D hard to call. The germline V gene encodes CDR1 KGHSH and CDR2 LQKENI. Trimming left V 0 bases short and J 2 bases short, with 0 bases between. The CDR3 has 12 residues. This CDR3 is CASSPPTDTQYF. DNA for the CDR3: TGTGCCAGCTCACCACCCACAGATACGCAGTATTTT.

The chain employs TRBV2 and TRBJ1-5; no clear D. In germline, CDR1 is SNHLY, CDR2 FYNNEI. Trimming took off 6 bases at V and 4 bases at J, with 4 bases between the two ends. The CDR3 contains 11 residues. The CDR3 here is CASRVNQPQHF. DNA of the CDR3: TGTGCCAGCAGGGTAAATCAGCCCCAGCATTTT.

The gene calls are TRBV24-1 and TRBJ1-2, with D perhaps matching TRBD1 (5 bases). The V gene lost 6 bases and the J gene lost 3 bases, with 10 bases spanning the gap. Germline assignment: CDR1 KGHDR and CDR2 SFDVKD. The CDR3 covers 13 residues. The DNA for the CDR3 is TGTGCCACCAGTCCAGGGCGCCACTATGGCTACACCTTC. Its translation: CATSPGRHYGYTF.

J is TRBJ1-5 and V is TRBV10-3; possible D gene TRBD1, 5 bases. Per germline, CDR1 ENHRY and CDR2 SYGVKD. The V end was cut by 2 bases, the J end by 4 bases, with 9 bases between. The CDR3 is 14 amino acids. In DNA, the CDR3 is TGTGCCATCAGTGAGGATAGGGGAAATCAGCCCCAGCATTTT. Its protein is CAISEDRGNQPQHF.

V and J are TRBV7-2 and TRBJ1-6; unclear D gene. Per the germline V gene, CDR1 is SGHTA and CDR2 is FQGNSA. This CDR3 spans 16 amino acids. Trimming took 4 bases from V and 4 from J, leaving 14 bases between them. CDR3 nucleotides: TGTGCCAGCAGCTCTTTACCCGGGAGATATAATTCACCCCTCCACTTT. It encodes CASSSLPGRYNSPLHF.